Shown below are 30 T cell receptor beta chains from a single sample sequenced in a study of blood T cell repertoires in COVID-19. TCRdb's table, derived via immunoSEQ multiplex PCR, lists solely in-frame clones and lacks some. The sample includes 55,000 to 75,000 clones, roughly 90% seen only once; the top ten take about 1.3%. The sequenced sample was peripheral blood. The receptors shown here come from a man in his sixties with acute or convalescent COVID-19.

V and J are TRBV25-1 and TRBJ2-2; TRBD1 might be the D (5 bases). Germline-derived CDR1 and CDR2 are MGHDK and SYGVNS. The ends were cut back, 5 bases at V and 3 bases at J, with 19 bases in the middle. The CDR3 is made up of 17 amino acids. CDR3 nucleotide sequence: TGTGCCAGCAGTCCGCTGGGGAACAGGTTCCACACCGGGGAGCTGTTTTTT. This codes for CASSPLGNRFHTGELFF.

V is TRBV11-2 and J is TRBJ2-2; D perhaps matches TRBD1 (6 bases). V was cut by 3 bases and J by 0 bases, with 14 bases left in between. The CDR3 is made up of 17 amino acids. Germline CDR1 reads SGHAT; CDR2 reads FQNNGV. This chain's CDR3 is CASSLTGQKSNTGELFF. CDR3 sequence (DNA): TGTGCCAGCAGCTTGACCGGACAGAAATCGAACACCGGGGAGCTGTTTTTT.

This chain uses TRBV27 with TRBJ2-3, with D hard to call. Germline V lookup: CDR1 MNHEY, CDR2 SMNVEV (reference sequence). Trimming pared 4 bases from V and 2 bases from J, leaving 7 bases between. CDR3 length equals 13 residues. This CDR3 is CASSSYNTDTQYF. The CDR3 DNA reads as TGTGCCAGCAGTTCTTACAACACAGATACGCAGTATTTT.

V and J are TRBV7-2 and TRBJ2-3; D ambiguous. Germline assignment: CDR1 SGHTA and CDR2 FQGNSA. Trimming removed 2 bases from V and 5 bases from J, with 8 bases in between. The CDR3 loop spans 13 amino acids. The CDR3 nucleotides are TGTGCCAGCAGCTTAAGAGGTGGAGATACGCAGTATTTT. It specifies CASSLRGGDTQYF.

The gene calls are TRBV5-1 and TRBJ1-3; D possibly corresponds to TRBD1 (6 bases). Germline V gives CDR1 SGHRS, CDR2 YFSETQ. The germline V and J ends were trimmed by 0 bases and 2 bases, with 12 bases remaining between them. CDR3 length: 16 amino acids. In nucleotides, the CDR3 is TGCGCCAGCAGCTTGGCCTGGGGGCGCACTGGAAACACCATATATTTT. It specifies CASSLAWGRTGNTIYF.

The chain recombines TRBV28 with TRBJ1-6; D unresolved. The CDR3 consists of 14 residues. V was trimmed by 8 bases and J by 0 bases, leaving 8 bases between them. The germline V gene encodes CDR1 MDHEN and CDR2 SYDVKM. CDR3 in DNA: TGTGCCAGCGCGAGGCCCTCCTATAATTCACCCCTCCACTTT. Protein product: CASARPSYNSPLHF.

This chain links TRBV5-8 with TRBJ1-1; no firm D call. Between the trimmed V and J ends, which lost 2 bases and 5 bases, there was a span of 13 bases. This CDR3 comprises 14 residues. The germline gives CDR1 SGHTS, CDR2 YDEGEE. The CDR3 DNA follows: TGTGCCAGCAGCTTTGAGGGCGGGTATACTGAAGCTTTCTTT. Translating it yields CASSFEGGYTEAFF. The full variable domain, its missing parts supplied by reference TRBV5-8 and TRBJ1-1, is EAGVTQSPTHLIKTRGQQATLRCSPISGHTSVYWYQQALGLGLQFLLWYDEGEERNRGNFPPRFSGRQFPNYSSELNVNALELEDSALYLCASSFEGGYTEAFFGQGTRLTVV.

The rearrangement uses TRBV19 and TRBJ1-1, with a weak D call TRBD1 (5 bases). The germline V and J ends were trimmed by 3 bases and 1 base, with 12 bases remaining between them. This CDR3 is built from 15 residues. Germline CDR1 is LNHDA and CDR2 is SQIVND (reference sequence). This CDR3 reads CASSIGRGGNTEAFF. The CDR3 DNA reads TGTGCCAGTAGTATCGGACGGGGGGGGAACACTGAAGCTTTCTTT.

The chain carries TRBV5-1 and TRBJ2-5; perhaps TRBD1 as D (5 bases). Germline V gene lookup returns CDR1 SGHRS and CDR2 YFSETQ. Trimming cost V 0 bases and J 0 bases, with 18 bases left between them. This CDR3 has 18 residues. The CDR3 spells CASSLALRTLQYQETQYF. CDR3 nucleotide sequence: TGCGCCAGCAGCTTGGCTCTCCGGACACTCCAGTACCAAGAGACCCAGTACTTC.

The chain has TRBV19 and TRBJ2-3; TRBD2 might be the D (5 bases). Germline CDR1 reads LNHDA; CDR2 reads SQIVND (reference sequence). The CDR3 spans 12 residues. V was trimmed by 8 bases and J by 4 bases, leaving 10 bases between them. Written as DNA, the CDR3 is TGTGCCAGTTCCGGGGTCGCAGATACGCAGTATTTT. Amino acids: CASSGVADTQYF. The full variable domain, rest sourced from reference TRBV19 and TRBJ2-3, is DGGITQSPKYLFRKEGQNVTLSCEQNLNHDAMYWYRQDPGQGLRLIYYSQIVNDFQKGDIAEGYSVSREKKESFPLTVTSAQKNPTAFYLCASSGVADTQYFGPGTRLTVL.

This CDR3 reads CASSEDSSYEQYF. CDR3 nucleotides: TGTGCCAGCAGTGAAGACAGCTCCTACGAGCAGTACTTC. The rearrangement uses TRBV2 and TRBJ2-7; D call uncertain. Germline V lookup: CDR1 SNHLY, CDR2 FYNNEI. Trimming took off 1 base at V and 0 bases at J, with 4 bases between the two ends. The CDR3 consists of 13 residues.

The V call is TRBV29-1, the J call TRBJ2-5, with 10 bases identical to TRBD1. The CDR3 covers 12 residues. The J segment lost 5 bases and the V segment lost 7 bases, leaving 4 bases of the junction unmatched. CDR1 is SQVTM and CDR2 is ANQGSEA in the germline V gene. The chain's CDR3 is CSADRGQETQYF. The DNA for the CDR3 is TGCAGCGCTGACAGGGGGCAGGAGACCCAGTACTTC.

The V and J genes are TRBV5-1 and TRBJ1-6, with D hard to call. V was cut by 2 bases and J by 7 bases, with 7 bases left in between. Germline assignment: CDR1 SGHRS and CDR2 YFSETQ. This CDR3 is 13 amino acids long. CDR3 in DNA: TGCGCCAGCAGCTTACCGGGGAATTCACCCCTCCACTTT. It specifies CASSLPGNSPLHF.

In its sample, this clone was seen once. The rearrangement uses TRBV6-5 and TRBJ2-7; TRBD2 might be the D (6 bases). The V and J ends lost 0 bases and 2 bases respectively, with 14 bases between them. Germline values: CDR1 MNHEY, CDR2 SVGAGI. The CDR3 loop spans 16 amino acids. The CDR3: CASSYSAGNLTYEQYF. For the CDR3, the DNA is TGTGCCAGCAGTTACTCGGCGGGGAATTTAACCTACGAGCAGTACTTC.

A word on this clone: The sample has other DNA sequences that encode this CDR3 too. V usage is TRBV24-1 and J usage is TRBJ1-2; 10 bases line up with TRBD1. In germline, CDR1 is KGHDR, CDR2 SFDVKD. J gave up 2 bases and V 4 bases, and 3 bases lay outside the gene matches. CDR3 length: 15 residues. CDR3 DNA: TGTGCCACCAGTGACCCGGGACAGGGGAACTATGGCTACACCTTC. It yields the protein CATSDPGQGNYGYTF.

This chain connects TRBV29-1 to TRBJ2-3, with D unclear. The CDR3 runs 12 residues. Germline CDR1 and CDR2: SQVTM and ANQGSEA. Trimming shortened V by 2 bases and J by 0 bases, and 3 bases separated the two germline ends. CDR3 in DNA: TGCAGCGTTGAAACTAGCACAGATACGCAGTATTTT. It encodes CSVETSTDTQYF.

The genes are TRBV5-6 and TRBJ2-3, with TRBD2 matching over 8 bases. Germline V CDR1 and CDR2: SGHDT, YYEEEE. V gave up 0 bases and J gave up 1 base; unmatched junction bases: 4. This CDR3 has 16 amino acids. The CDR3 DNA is TGTGCCAGCAGCTTGGTCGCCGGGGGGGGCACAGATACGCAGTATTTT. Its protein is CASSLVAGGGTDTQYF.

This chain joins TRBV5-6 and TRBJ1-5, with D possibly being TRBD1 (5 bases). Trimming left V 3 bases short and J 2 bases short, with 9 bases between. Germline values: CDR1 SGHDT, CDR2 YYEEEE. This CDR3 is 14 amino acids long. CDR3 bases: TGTGCCAGCAGCTCCCGACAGCGCAATCAGCCCCAGCATTTT. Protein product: CASSSRQRNQPQHF.

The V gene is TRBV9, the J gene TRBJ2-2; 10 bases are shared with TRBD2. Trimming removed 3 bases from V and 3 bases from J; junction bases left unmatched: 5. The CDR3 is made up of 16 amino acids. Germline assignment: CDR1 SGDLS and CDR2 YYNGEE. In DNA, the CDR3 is TGTGCCAGCAGCGCAATTGGACTAGCGGACACCGGGGAGCTGTTTTTT. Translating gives CASSAIGLADTGELFF.

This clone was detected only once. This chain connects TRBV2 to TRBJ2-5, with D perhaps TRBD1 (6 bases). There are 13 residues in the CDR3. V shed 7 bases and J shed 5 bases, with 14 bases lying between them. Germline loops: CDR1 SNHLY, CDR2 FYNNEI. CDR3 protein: CASIRGMGETQYF. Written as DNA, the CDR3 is TGTGCCAGCATAAGGGGGATGGGGGAGACCCAGTACTTC.

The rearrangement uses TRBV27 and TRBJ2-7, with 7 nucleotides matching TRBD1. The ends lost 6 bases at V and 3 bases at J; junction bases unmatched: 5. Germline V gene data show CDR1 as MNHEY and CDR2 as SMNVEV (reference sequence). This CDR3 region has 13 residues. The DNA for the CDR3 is TGTGCCAGCAGATCGCCAGGGGGCTACGAGCAGTACTTC. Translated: CASRSPGGYEQYF.

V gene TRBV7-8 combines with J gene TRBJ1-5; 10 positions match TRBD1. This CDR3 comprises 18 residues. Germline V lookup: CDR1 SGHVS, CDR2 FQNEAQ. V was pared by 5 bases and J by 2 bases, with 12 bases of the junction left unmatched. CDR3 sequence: CASSPTPGTGAGNQPQHF. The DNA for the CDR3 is TGTGCCAGCAGCCCCACACCCGGGACAGGGGCCGGCAATCAGCCCCAGCATTTT. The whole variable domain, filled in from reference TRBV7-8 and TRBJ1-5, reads GAGVSQSPRYKVAKRGQDVALRCDPISGHVSLFWYQQALGQGPEFLTYFQNEAQLDKSGLPSDRFFAERPEGSVSTLKIQRTQQEDSAVYLCASSPTPGTGAGNQPQHFGDGTRLSIL.

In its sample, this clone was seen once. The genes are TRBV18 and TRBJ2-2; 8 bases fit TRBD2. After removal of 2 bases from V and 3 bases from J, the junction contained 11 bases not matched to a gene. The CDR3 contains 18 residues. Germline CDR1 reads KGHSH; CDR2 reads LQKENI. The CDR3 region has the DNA TGTGCCAGCTCACCATTGGGCGAAGCGGGGGCTGACACCGGGGAGCTGTTTTTT. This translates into CASSPLGEAGADTGELFF.

CDR3 nucleotide sequence: TGTGCCAGCAGTCACCCTCGACAGGAGCAGTACTTC. Its protein is CASSHPRQEQYF. This rearrangement joins TRBV27 to TRBJ2-7; TRBD1 might be the D (5 bases). V gave up 5 bases and J gave up 7 bases, with 12 bases separating them. The CDR3 totals 12 residues. Germline V gives CDR1 MNHEY, CDR2 SMNVEV (reference sequence).

The CDR3 nucleotides are TGTGCCAGCAGCCAGAGGGGGCGGAAATCTGAAAAACTGTTTTTT. Its protein product is CASSQRGRKSEKLFF. The rearrangement joins TRBV3-1 (or the pseudogene TRBV3-2) to TRBJ1-4; 7 nucleotides match TRBD1. CDR1 is LGHDT and CDR2 is YNNKEL in the germline V gene (reference sequence). The CDR3 spans 15 residues. The junction had 8 bases not matched to a gene; V was cut back by 3 bases and J by 7 bases.

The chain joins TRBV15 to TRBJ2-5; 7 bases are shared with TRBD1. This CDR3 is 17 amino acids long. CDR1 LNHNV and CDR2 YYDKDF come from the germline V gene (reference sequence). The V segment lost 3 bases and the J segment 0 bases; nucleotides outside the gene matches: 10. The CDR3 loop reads CATSSRGGLLDQETQYF. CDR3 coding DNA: TGTGCCACCAGCAGTAGAGGGGGCCTCCTCGACCAAGAGACCCAGTACTTC.

CDR3 sequence (DNA): TGTGCCAGCAGCCAAGGGGGGACTAGCGGGGGAGTCGGAGAGACCCAGTACTTC. Translation: CASSQGGTSGGVGETQYF. The rearrangement uses TRBV4-2 and TRBJ2-5; 14 bases line up with TRBD2. This CDR3 region has 18 residues. Unmatched junction bases numbered 8, after V lost 1 base and J lost 4 bases. CDR1 is LGHNA, CDR2 YNFKEQ, per germline.

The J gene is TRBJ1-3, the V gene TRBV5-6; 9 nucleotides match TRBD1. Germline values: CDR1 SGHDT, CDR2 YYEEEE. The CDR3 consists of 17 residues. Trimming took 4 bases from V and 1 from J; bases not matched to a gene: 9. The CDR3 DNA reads TGTGCCAGCAGCCCTAGACGGACAGGGGCTTCTGGAAACACCATATATTTT. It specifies CASSPRRTGASGNTIYF.

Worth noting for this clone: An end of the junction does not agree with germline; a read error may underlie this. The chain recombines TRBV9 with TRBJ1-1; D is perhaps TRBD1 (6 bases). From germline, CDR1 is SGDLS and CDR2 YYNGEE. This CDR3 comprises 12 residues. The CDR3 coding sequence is TGTGCCAGCAGCCCACCCGGACAGTCTTGGGGCTTT. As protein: CASSPPGQSWGF.

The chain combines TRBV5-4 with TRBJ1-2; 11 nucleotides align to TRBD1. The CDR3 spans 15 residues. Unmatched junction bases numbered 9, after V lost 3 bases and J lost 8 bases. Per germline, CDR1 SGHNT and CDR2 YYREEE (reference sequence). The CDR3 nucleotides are TGTGCCAGCAGCTACCGGGACAGGGGGAGTCACGGCTACACCTTC. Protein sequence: CASSYRDRGSHGYTF.